Following are 8 T cell receptor beta chains from one sample sequenced in a study of response to subunit inactivated influenza vaccine. TCRdb fed the RT-PCR reads into MiXCR, producing one record per CDR3 protein. The data contain around 850,000 distinct CDR3 sequences, roughly 18% of them seen just once; the ten biggest clones take up approximately 11%. Sequencing used PBMCs from blood, obtained approximately 5 days after vaccination. The source of these receptors is a man aged 45 to 65 who received an inactivated influenza vaccine.

This clonotype was counted only a few times. The chain combines TRBV10-2 with TRBJ2-1; D may be TRBD1 or TRBD2 (5 bases each). CDR1 is WSHSY and CDR2 is SAAADI in the germline V gene. The CDR3 runs to 18 residues. V lost 6 bases and J 0 bases, leaving 21 bases between the germline ends. The CDR3 nucleotides read TGCGCCAGCAGGGGGGTTGGGGCGGAGGCAAGCTCCTACAATGAGCAGTTCTTC. As protein: CASRGVGAEASSYNEQFF.

The chain recombines TRBV7-2 with TRBJ2-1; TRBD2 aligns across 7 bases. The germline V gene has CDR1 SGHTA and CDR2 FQGNSA. V trimming: 7 bases; J trimming: 8 bases; junction bases outside the gene matches: 17. This CDR3 spans 16 amino acids. The CDR3 DNA reads TGTGCCAGCAACCCCATGTTAACTGGCGGGAGCCATGAGCAGTTCTTC. Translation: CASNPMLTGGSHEQFF.

This clonotype came up many times. The chain employs TRBV10-3 and TRBJ2-3, with TRBD1 matching over 10 bases. The CDR3 consists of 14 residues. V shed 4 bases, J shed 8 bases, and the junction held 6 bases outside the gene matches. CDR1 is ENHRY, CDR2 SYGVKD, per germline. The CDR3 protein is CAISGQGARGTQYF. CDR3 DNA sequence: TGTGCCATCAGTGGACAGGGGGCGAGGGGTACGCAGTATTTT.

J is TRBJ2-5 and V is TRBV6-1; possibly TRBD1 for D (5 bases). V lost 0 bases and J lost 6, with 11 bases in between. Germline values: CDR1 MNHNS, CDR2 SASEGT. CDR3 length: 14 amino acids. The CDR3 sequence: CASSEASGQQTQYF. DNA for the CDR3: TGTGCCAGCAGTGAAGCGTCAGGGCAACAGACCCAGTACTTC.

The chain employs TRBV3-1 and TRBJ1-1; 8 nucleotides align to TRBD1. The germline CDR1 and CDR2 sequences are LGHDT and YNNKEL (reference sequence). V shed 3 bases, J shed 5 bases, and the junction held 8 bases outside the gene matches. The CDR3 has 15 amino acids. CDR3 sequence: CASSQLRQGRTEAFF. The CDR3 coding sequence is TGTGCCAGCAGCCAGCTCCGACAGGGGCGGACTGAAGCTTTCTTT. The full variable domain, rest sourced from reference TRBV3-1 and TRBJ1-1, is DTAVSQTPKYLVTQMGNDKSIKCEQNLGHDTMYWYKQDSKKFLKIMFSYNNKELIINETVPNRFSPKSPDKAHLNLHINSLELGDSAVYFCASSQLRQGRTEAFFGQGTRLTVV.

The V and J genes are TRBV4-3 and TRBJ2-2; D gene ambiguous. The CDR3 extends over 14 amino acids. Germline CDR1 LGHNA, CDR2 YSLEER. V lost 0 bases and J 4 bases, leaving 6 bases between the germline ends. The CDR3 sequence: CASSQDHGTGELFF. The CDR3 region has the DNA TGCGCCAGCAGCCAAGATCACGGCACCGGGGAGCTGTTTTTT.

The chain combines TRBV18 with TRBJ2-3, with D perhaps being TRBD1 or TRBD2 (6 bases each). Trimming left V 2 bases short and J 3 bases short, with 15 bases between. Looked up from germline, CDR1 is KGHSH and CDR2 is LQKENI. This CDR3 region has 16 residues. The CDR3 here is CASSPGPGARTDTQYF. DNA for the CDR3: TGTGCCAGCTCACCAGGGCCGGGGGCGAGGACAGATACGCAGTATTTT.

This clonotype was detected a few times. The chain has TRBV2 and TRBJ2-7; no reliable D call. Trimming removed 5 bases at V and 3 bases at J, with 17 bases between. CDR1 and CDR2 (germline): SNHLY, FYNNEI. The CDR3 is 15 amino acids. The CDR3 bases are TGTGCCAGCAGTAACAGACACATAGCCGGCTACGAGCAGTACTTC. It translates to CASSNRHIAGYEQYF.